These T cell receptor beta chains were read from a single sample in a study of blood T cell repertoires in COVID-19. Clones were read by immunoSEQ multiplex PCR, and TCRdb kept only the in-frame ones, dropping some. The data hold under 95,000 clones, with about 85% observed a single time. Sequenced: peripheral blood. These receptors originate from an elderly woman with COVID-19, enrolled during active disease. Both conserved end residues are part of each CDR3. D genes are given only for firm matches. Only some rows state a clone size, as once, few, many or a class for expanded clones.

size	J	D	V	DNA	CDR3
.	TRBJ1-2	.	TRBV28	TGTGCCAGCAGCCTCCTTGGGTCAGGGCCTAACTATGGCTACACCTTC	CASSLLGSGPNYGYTF
.	TRBJ1-2	.	TRBV2	TGTGCCAGCAGTGAAAGATGGGGCTTTGGCTACACCTTC	CASSERWGFGYTF
.	TRBJ2-7	TRBD2	TRBV7-9	TGTGCCAGCAGCTGGGGACTAGCCCAGGGGGAGCAGTACTTC	CASSWGLAQGEQYF
.	TRBJ2-7	TRBD1	TRBV27	TGTGCCAGCAGCCGGCAGGGGGCCCACGAGCAGTACTTC	CASSRQGAHEQYF
.	TRBJ2-6	.	TRBV7-8	TGTGCCAGCAGCTTAGGTCAGGGATCCGGGGCCAACGTCCTGACTTTC	CASSLGQGSGANVLTF
.	TRBJ2-3	.	TRBV12-5	TGTGCTAGTGGTTTGTCCTCAGGAGGGCCCGCAGATACGCAGTATTTT	CASGLSSGGPADTQYF
.	TRBJ1-2	.	TRBV16	TGTGCCAGCAGCCAATCCCAGAAAACTAACTATGGCTACACCTTC	CASSQSQKTNYGYTF
.	TRBJ2-1	.	TRBV2	TGTGCCAGCAGTGTGAGGGATGAGCAGTTCTTC	CASSVRDEQFF
.	TRBJ2-5	.	TRBV18	TGTGCCAGCTCACCATTACAATTGGAGACCCAGTACTTC	CASSPLQLETQYF
.	TRBJ1-2	TRBD1	TRBV19	TGTGCCAGTAGGCGGACAGGGGGCGTAGGTGGCTACACCTTC	CASRRTGGVGGYTF
.	TRBJ2-7	.	TRBV6-2/TRBV6-3	TGTGCCAGCAGCCCCCGGGGCAGGGGAAAGGAAGGCTCCTACGAGCAGTACTTC	CASSPRGRGKEGSYEQYF
.	TRBJ1-2	.	TRBV6-2/TRBV6-3	TGTGCCAGCAGTCTCAGGGGAGAATATGGCTACACCTTC	CASSLRGEYGYTF
few	TRBJ2-7	TRBD1	TRBV10-3	TGTGCCATCAGTGCAGACAGGGACGAGCAGTACTTC	CAISADRDEQYF
once	TRBJ2-5	TRBD1	TRBV7-9	TGTGCTAGCCAGGGACAGACTCAAGAGACCCAGTACTTC	CASQGQTQETQYF
.	TRBJ2-1	.	TRBV19	TGTGCCAGTAGTATAGAGGGGGGGCCCTACAATGAGCAGTTCTTC	CASSIEGGPYNEQFF
.	TRBJ1-5	.	TRBV19	TGTGCCAGTAGTTCACAGGGCTATCAGCCCCAGCATTTT	CASSSQGYQPQHF
.	TRBJ2-2	.	TRBV18	TGTGCCAGCTCACCATCGCGGGGTAACACCGGGGAGCTGTTTTTT	CASSPSRGNTGELFF
once	TRBJ1-1	TRBD1	TRBV7-9	TGTGCCAGCAGCTTTCCGGGACAGGGGGCCCTTGAAGCTTTCTTT	CASSFPGQGALEAFF
.	TRBJ2-7	.	TRBV5-1	TGCGCCAGCAGCTTGCCAGGATCCTTCTACGAGCAGTACTTC	CASSLPGSFYEQYF
once	TRBJ2-3	.	TRBV7-2	TGTGCCAGCACCGAGGGGGGGGCTAGCACAGATACGCAGTATTTT	CASTEGGASTDTQYF
.	TRBJ1-1	.	TRBV19	TGTGCCAGTACCACGGGGGGCCGAGAGACTGAAGCTTTCTTT	CASTTGGRETEAFF
.	TRBJ1-4	.	TRBV19	TGTGCCAGTAGTAGGAACAGGGCATCTAATGAAAAACTGTTTTTT	CASSRNRASNEKLFF
.	TRBJ1-1	.	TRBV28	TGTGCCAGCAGTTTACTTCCGGGGGTCACTGAAGCTTTCTTT	CASSLLPGVTEAFF
.	TRBJ2-7	TRBD2	TRBV9	TGTGCCAGCAGCCCCGGGGGGCTAGCGGGTTACTACGAGCAGTACTTC	CASSPGGLAGYYEQYF
.	TRBJ1-1	.	TRBV11-3	TGTGCCAGCAGCTTGGGAGGGAGAAAGGGGAACACTGAAGCTTTCTTT	CASSLGGRKGNTEAFF
.	TRBJ2-7	.	TRBV4-1	TGCGCCAGCAGCCCCCCCAGGACATCATACTCCTACGAGCAGTACTTC	CASSPPRTSYSYEQYF
.	TRBJ2-6	.	TRBV2	TGTGCCAGCAATCGGGACACCAGCAGCGTTTACTCTGGGGCCAACGTCCTGACTTTC	CASNRDTSSVYSGANVLTF
many	TRBJ2-2	TRBD2	TRBV7-8	TGTGCCAGCAGCCCTAGCGGGGGGAACACCGGGGAGCTGTTTTTT	CASSPSGGNTGELFF
few	TRBJ2-7	.	TRBV18	TGTGCCAGCTCACCATTGGCAGGGGTTTCCTACGAGCAGTACTTC	CASSPLAGVSYEQYF
.	TRBJ2-7	.	TRBV9	TGTGCCAGCAGCGTAGACCCTAGCTTAGGGTACGAGCAGTACTTC	CASSVDPSLGYEQYF
.	TRBJ2-2	TRBD2	TRBV27	TGTGCCAGCAGTTTATTTCCCCTTAGCGGGGGGACCGGGGAGCTGTTTTTT	CASSLFPLSGGTGELFF
many	TRBJ1-5	TRBD1	TRBV7-9	TGTGCCAGCAGCTCCGAGGGGACAGCTGATCAGCCCCAGCATTTT	CASSSEGTADQPQHF
.	TRBJ1-2	.	TRBV19	TGTGCCAGTAGTACTCCGGGACACCACTATGGCTACACCTTC	CASSTPGHHYGYTF
.	TRBJ1-2	.	TRBV6-6	TGTGCCAGCAGTTACGCACTCAACTATGGCTACACCTTC	CASSYALNYGYTF
.	TRBJ2-1	TRBD2	TRBV3-1/TRBV3-2	TGTGCCAGCAGACCCGAGCGGGGGGGATGGGGTGAGCAGTTCTTC	CASRPERGGWGEQFF
.	TRBJ2-1	TRBD1	TRBV19	TGTGCCAGTGCTGGCCCCCGGGACAGGGATAGAGGTGAGCAGTTCTTC	CASAGPRDRDRGEQFF
once	TRBJ2-7	.	TRBV21-1	TGTGCCAGCAGCCCTCAGGGGACAGTTAAACCTGGAGAGCAGTACTTC	CASSPQGTVKPGEQYF
.	TRBJ2-7	.	TRBV5-1	TGCGCCAGCAGCCCGGGGAGCGCCTACGAGCAGTACTTC	CASSPGSAYEQYF
.	TRBJ1-4	.	TRBV2	TGTGCCAGCAGCGTGACTTGGGGAGTGTTTTTT	CASSVTWGVFF
.	TRBJ2-1	TRBD2	TRBV19	TGTGCCAGTAGAGGGTCGGCGGGAGGGCCGGCTGAGCAGTTCTTC	CASRGSAGGPAEQFF
.	TRBJ2-1	TRBD2	TRBV20-1	TGCAGTGCTAGTATCATGAGCGGGAGCTCCTACAATGAGCAGTTCTTC	CSASIMSGSSYNEQFF
.	TRBJ2-3	TRBD2	TRBV7-9	TGTGCCAGCAGCTTCCCGGGACTAGCCCTCACAGATACGCAGTATTTT	CASSFPGLALTDTQYF
once	TRBJ1-3	.	TRBV18	TGTGCCAGCTCACCCCTTAGGGTGGGGCCGAGCTCTGGAAACACCATATATTTT	CASSPLRVGPSSGNTIYF
.	TRBJ2-7	.	TRBV10-3	TGTGCCATCAGTGAGTCCGAAGGGGGTCTGGTCGAGCAGTACTTC	CAISESEGGLVEQYF
.	TRBJ1-1	.	TRBV9	TGTGCCAGCAGCGCCGACCCGGGCCTTAGGGGCACTGAAGCTTTCTTT	CASSADPGLRGTEAFF
.	TRBJ1-2	.	TRBV30	TGTGCCTGGAGTGTATCGGGCCAGGGGAATGGCTACACCTTC	CAWSVSGQGNGYTF
.	TRBJ2-7	TRBD2	TRBV7-2	TGTGCCAGCAGCGCCCTCGGGACTAGAGCCTACGAGCAGTACTTC	CASSALGTRAYEQYF
.	TRBJ1-2	TRBD1	TRBV28	TGTGCCAGCAGTTCGGGACAGCTTAGCGGCTACACCTTC	CASSSGQLSGYTF
.	TRBJ1-1	TRBD1	TRBV5-4	TGTGCCAGCAGCTCTGCAGGGGGCTACACTGAAGCTTTCTTT	CASSSAGGYTEAFF
.	TRBJ2-3	.	TRBV15	TGTGCCACCAGCAAGTTAGCCGGGGACTTCACAGATACGCAGTATTTT	CATSKLAGDFTDTQYF
.	TRBJ2-4	.	TRBV21-1	TGTGCCAGCAGCGCTGTTGAGGGTCCCGAAGACATTCAGTACTTC	CASSAVEGPEDIQYF
.	TRBJ2-3	TRBD2	TRBV5-1	TGCGCCAGCAGCTTGGGGGGAGGGCCATCAGATACGCAGTATTTT	CASSLGGGPSDTQYF
.	TRBJ1-1	TRBD1	TRBV11-2	TGTGCCAGCAGCTTAGACAGGGGGCCGGGCACTGAAGCTTTCTTT	CASSLDRGPGTEAFF